This entry features one T cell receptor beta chain sequence. Its cognate antigen is unknown. Profiling of TCR beta VDJ combinations and CDR3 sequences used genomic DNA as template. MiXCR, run by TCRdb on the reads, gives a single entry per CDR3 protein. The sample has some 200,000 distinct CDR3 sequences; less than 60% are singletons. The sample is drawn from a study of CD8+CD57+ T cells in acquired aplastic anemia. Study-wide background: Sorted CD4+ plus CD8+ cells gave DNA averaging 3.2 ug.

The CDR3 contains 13 residues. From germline, CDR1 is SQVTM and CDR2 ANQGSEA. Trimming pared 4 bases from V and 6 bases from J, leaving 12 bases between. The patients chosen for sequencing had shown expansion of CD8+CD57+ cells (detected by flow cytometry). Study-wide results and caveats: About 27 shared CD8+ CDR3s appeared highly expressed within patients' immunodominant clones. Patients and healthy controls showed no significant CD8+ Simpson's diversity difference.

The V and J genes are TRBV29-1 and TRBJ2-2; D gene ambiguous. The source of this sequence is a human donor with aplastic anemia. Sequencing input: sorted CD4+, CD8+, or CD8+CD57+ T cells (not recorded which) from PBMCs. Here the CDR3 DNA reads TGCAGCGTTGTTATCATGGGGTCCGGGGAGCTGTTTTTT. Translation gives CSVVIMGSGELFF.